One and the same sample provided the 27 T cell receptor beta chains below, sequenced in a study of response to subunit inactivated influenza vaccine (dated by TCRdb to between 2018 and 2020). Libraries came from RT-PCR. The listed sequencing device is Illumina HiSeq 2500. Using fastp at Q25 and MiXCR, TCRdb reprocessed the public reads and kept productive beta chains. Under each unique CDR3 protein, matching rows form one entry showing the most common genes and DNA. Within this sample are 550,000 to 800,000 distinct CDR3 sequences, with around 14% of them counted one time only. The ten largest clones add up to around 6.5% of the sample. The specimen was PBMCs from blood, collected 14 days before vaccination. These receptors were obtained from a man aged 50-60 years who received an inactivated influenza vaccine. Donor details come from another sample of the same person, matched by shared clones.

The genes are TRBV5-6 and TRBJ2-3, with D unclear. V lost 4 bases to trimming and J lost 3 bases, with 6 bases between them. The germline V gene has CDR1 SGHDT and CDR2 YYEEEE. There are 12 residues in the CDR3. The DNA for the CDR3 is TGTGCCAGCAGCCACCGGACAGATACGCAGTATTTT. Protein product: CASSHRTDTQYF.

The chain recombines TRBV12-3 or TRBV12-4 with TRBJ2-5; D call uncertain. V gave up 6 bases and J gave up 3 bases, with 17 bases separating them. This CDR3 contains 15 residues. The DNA of the CDR3 is TGTGCCAGCAGCAAACAACCAAAGGGCAAAGAGACCCAGTACTTC. Protein: CASSKQPKGKETQYF.

This clonotype was detected a few times. The chain has TRBV5-1 and TRBJ2-7; no definite D call. With 7 bases removed from V and 6 bases from J, the gap between germline ends came to 20 bases. The CDR3 length is 14 residues. Per the germline V gene, CDR1 is SGHRS and CDR2 is YFSETQ. CDR3 amino acids: CASSTGRPYGEQYF. CDR3 nucleotides: TGCGCCAGCTCTACCGGACGGCCCTACGGCGAGCAGTACTTC.

This chain joins TRBV20-1 and TRBJ2-1; D is perhaps TRBD1 or TRBD2 (6 bases each). The germline V gene encodes CDR1 DFQATT and CDR2 SNEGSKA (reference sequence). V was trimmed by 3 bases and J by 1 base, leaving 16 bases between them. This CDR3 has 16 residues. The CDR3 nucleotides are TGCAGTGCTAGGAGGTTCGGGGGCCAGTCCTACAATGAGCAGTTCTTC. It is translated as CSARRFGGQSYNEQFF.

This clonotype was seen more than once but under ten times. V is TRBV12-3 or TRBV12-4 and J is TRBJ2-5; 12 nucleotides agree with TRBD2. The J segment lost 8 bases and the V segment lost 3 bases, leaving 13 bases of the junction unmatched. CDR3 length: 17 residues. The CDR3 bases are TGTGCCAGCAGTTTCAGGAGACTAGCGGGGGCCGGGGGTACCCAGTACTTC. Protein product: CASSFRRLAGAGGTQYF.

The chain recombines TRBV5-1 with TRBJ2-6; D is undetermined. The CDR3 runs to 17 residues. The germline V gene has CDR1 SGHRS and CDR2 YFSETQ. Trimming took 4 bases from V and 2 from J, leaving 16 bases between them. Here the CDR3 DNA reads TGCGCCAGCAGCCGCCCCCCCCGGGTGGCTGGGGCCAACGTCCTGACTTTC. Translation: CASSRPPRVAGANVLTF.

The chain recombines TRBV27 with TRBJ2-7; TRBD1 matches at 9 bases. The junction had 9 bases not matched to a gene; V was cut back by 6 bases and J by 3 bases. The germline gives CDR1 MNHEY, CDR2 SMNVEV (reference sequence). This CDR3 is 15 amino acids long. CDR3 loop: CASSIEPGQGYEQYF. CDR3 in DNA: TGTGCCAGCAGCATAGAGCCGGGACAGGGCTACGAGCAGTACTTC.

The CDR3 nucleotides are TGTGCCAGCCTCCGAGACACTGAAGCTTTCTTT. It yields the protein CASLRDTEAFF. This chain links TRBV5-5 with TRBJ1-1; D is uncertain. Germline V gene data show CDR1 as SGHKS and CDR2 as YYEKEE (reference sequence). The CDR3 totals 11 residues. Trimming removed 7 bases at V and 3 bases at J, with 7 bases between.

The rearrangement links TRBV25-1 to TRBJ2-1; possibly TRBD1 for D (5 bases). V was cut by 0 bases and J by 10 bases, with 13 bases left in between. This CDR3 has 14 residues. The germline CDR1 and CDR2 sequences are MGHDK and SYGVNS. CDR3 DNA: TGTGCCAGCAGTGAATATGTGGACAATCGGGAGCAGTTCTTC. Amino acids: CASSEYVDNREQFF. Combining the CDR3 with reference TRBV25-1 and TRBJ2-1 gives the whole variable domain EADIYQTPRYLVIGTGKKITLECSQTMGHDKMYWYQQDPGMELHLIHYSYGVNSTEKGDLSSESTVSRIRTEHFPLTLESARPSHTSQYLCASSEYVDNREQFFGPGTRLTVL.

This clonotype was counted between two and nine times. The V and J genes are TRBV14 and TRBJ1-1; possible D gene TRBD1, 5 bases. Germline lookup yields CDR1 SGHDN and CDR2 FVKESK. The CDR3 has 15 residues. Trimming took 9 bases from V and 3 from J, leaving 20 bases between them. The CDR3 region has the DNA TGTGCCAGGGGAGGGGAGGGTCTTCGCCACACTGAAGCTTTCTTT. Translated, it gives CARGGEGLRHTEAFF. Full variable domain (outside the CDR3, taken from reference TRBV14 and TRBJ1-1): EAGVTQFPSHSVIEKGQTVTLRCDPISGHDNLYWYRRVMGKEIKFLLHFVKESKQDESGMPNNRFLAERTGGTYSTLKVQPAELEDSGVYFCARGGEGLRHTEAFFGQGTRLTVV.

In this sample, this clonotype turned up many times. The rearrangement links TRBV5-1 to TRBJ2-7, with D perhaps given as TRBD1 or TRBD2 (5 bases each). Between the trimmed V and J ends, which lost 0 bases and 6 bases, there was a span of 16 bases. Germline V gene lookup returns CDR1 SGHRS and CDR2 YFSETQ. The CDR3 is 15 amino acids. The CDR3 DNA reads as TGCGCCAGCAGCTTGGTGGTCGGGGACCTCGCCGAGCAGTACTTC. It yields the protein CASSLVVGDLAEQYF.

The CDR3 coding sequence is TGTGCCAGCAGTGAAAAGGGATCTGGAAACACCATATATTTT. It encodes CASSEKGSGNTIYF. The V call is TRBV6-1, the J call TRBJ1-3; no definite D call. The CDR3 runs to 14 residues. The V end was cut by 2 bases, the J end by 1 base, with 6 bases between. Germline V gives CDR1 MNHNS, CDR2 SASEGT.

This clonotype was detected only a few times. CDR3 sequence reads: CASSLELTSGRTQYF. The CDR3 DNA is TGTGCCAGCAGCTTAGAGTTGACATCCGGGAGGACCCAGTACTTC. The rearrangement links TRBV7-2 to TRBJ2-5, with D possibly being TRBD2 (6 bases). The CDR3 totals 15 residues. Trimming cost V 1 base and J 7 bases, with 16 bases left between them. Germline-derived CDR1 and CDR2 are SGHTA and FQGNSA.

This clonotype was counted between two and nine times. The rearrangement joins TRBV5-4 to TRBJ2-2; D possibly corresponds to TRBD1 (6 bases). Trimming pared 0 bases from V and 0 bases from J, leaving 9 bases between. This CDR3 comprises 16 residues. From germline, CDR1 is SGHNT and CDR2 YYREEE (reference sequence). As DNA, the CDR3 is TGTGCCAGCAGCTTGGCCAAGGGGGCGAACACCGGGGAGCTGTTTTTT. It encodes CASSLAKGANTGELFF. Based on the CDR3 plus reference TRBV5-4 and TRBJ2-2, the full variable domain is ETGVTQSPTHLIKTRGQQVTLRCSSQSGHNTVSWYQQALGQGPQFIFQYYREEENGRGNFPPRFSGLQFPNYSSELNVNALELDDSALYLCASSLAKGANTGELFFGEGSRLTVL.

This clonotype was found many times. The rearrangement links TRBV10-3 to TRBJ2-1; 11 nucleotides line up with TRBD2. Germline CDR1 and CDR2: ENHRY and SYGVKD. The ends lost 3 bases at V and 3 bases at J; junction bases unmatched: 10. The CDR3 spans 18 residues. The CDR3 sequence: CAISDFSGGALIYNEQFF. The CDR3 DNA is TGTGCCATCAGTGATTTTAGCGGGGGGGCCTTGATCTACAATGAGCAGTTCTTC.

This clonotype was seen a handful of times. The V gene is TRBV5-8, the J gene TRBJ2-1, with 8 positions matching TRBD2. The germline V gene encodes CDR1 SGHTS and CDR2 YDEGEE. The V segment lost 1 base and the J segment 3 bases; nucleotides outside the gene matches: 3. The CDR3 is 15 residues long. The DNA for the CDR3 is TGTGCCAGCAGCTTGAGCGGGAGAGTCTACAATGAGCAGTTCTTC. It encodes CASSLSGRVYNEQFF.

This clonotype was seen at least ten times. The chain links TRBV7-9 to TRBJ2-3; 12 nucleotides align to TRBD2. CDR3 size: 16 residues. CDR1 SEHNR and CDR2 FQNEAQ come from the germline V gene (reference sequence). V gave up 3 bases and J gave up 2 bases; unmatched junction bases: 3. The CDR3 spells CASSLRLAGDTDTQYF. The DNA for the CDR3 is TGTGCCAGCAGCTTGCGACTAGCGGGGGACACAGATACGCAGTATTTT.

This clonotype was seen ten or more times. V gene TRBV4-2 combines with J gene TRBJ1-2; no clear D gene. This CDR3 contains 13 residues. V was pared by 3 bases and J by 4 bases, with 9 bases between. Germline CDR1 and CDR2: LGHNA and YNFKEQ. CDR3 in amino acids: CASSQGFGYGYTF. CDR3 nucleotide sequence: TGTGCCAGCAGCCAGGGCTTCGGCTATGGCTACACCTTC.

This chain links TRBV12-3 or TRBV12-4 with TRBJ2-1; TRBD2 might be the D (6 bases). V was cut by 4 bases and J by 3 bases, with 16 bases left in between. The CDR3 totals 16 residues. The CDR3 region is CASSSTPQRVYNEQFF. DNA of the CDR3: TGTGCCAGCAGTTCAACCCCCCAGCGGGTCTACAATGAGCAGTTCTTC.

This clonotype was counted a few times. The chain employs TRBV2 and TRBJ1-6, with 8 bases that match TRBD1. The V gene end was trimmed by 4 bases and the J gene end by 9 bases; junction bases not matched to a gene: 5. Per germline, CDR1 SNHLY and CDR2 FYNNEI. There are 14 residues in the CDR3. The CDR3 coding sequence is TGTGCCAGCAGTGTTGCCAGGGGGCCTTCACCCCTCCACTTT. The encoded protein is CASSVARGPSPLHF.

This clonotype was seen many times. The chain carries TRBV7-7 and TRBJ2-2; D is uncertain. This CDR3 is built from 13 residues. The germline V and J ends were trimmed by 1 base and 7 bases, with 7 bases remaining between them. Per germline, CDR1 SSHAT and CDR2 FNYEAQ (reference sequence). CDR3 sequence reads: CASSLVSGGELFF. The DNA for the CDR3 is TGTGCCAGCAGCTTAGTTTCGGGCGGGGAGCTGTTTTTT.

This clonotype was counted only a few times. The chain combines TRBV28 with TRBJ2-1; TRBD1 aligns across 7 bases. From germline, CDR1 is MDHEN and CDR2 SYDVKM. The V gene end was trimmed by 4 bases and the J gene end by 0 bases; junction bases not matched to a gene: 12. The CDR3 has 18 residues. The CDR3 loop reads CASSSYTGAISSYNEQFF. In DNA form, the CDR3 reads TGTGCCAGCAGTTCATATACAGGGGCAATATCCTCCTACAATGAGCAGTTCTTC.

The chain employs TRBV6-2 or TRBV6-3 and TRBJ2-6; perhaps TRBD2 as D (6 bases). The CDR3 is made up of 19 amino acids. The V end lost 0 bases, the J end lost 2 bases, and 17 bases lay between the germline ends. The V gene's germline CDR1 is MNHEY and CDR2 SVGEGT. The CDR3 reads CASSYSSRGLGAGANVLTF. Written as DNA, the CDR3 is TGTGCCAGCAGTTACTCGAGTCGGGGGTTAGGGGCTGGGGCCAACGTCCTGACTTTC.

The chain is built from TRBV15 and TRBJ2-2; the D is unclear. Trimming left V 0 bases short and J 6 bases short, with 14 bases between. Germline-derived CDR1 and CDR2 are LNHNV and YYDKDF (reference sequence). The CDR3 extends over 16 amino acids. CDR3 sequence: CATSREGGVGSGELFF. The DNA of the CDR3 is TGTGCCACCAGCAGAGAAGGCGGCGTTGGCTCCGGGGAGCTGTTTTTT.

The genes are TRBV6-2 or TRBV6-3 and TRBJ2-7; 12 nucleotides match TRBD2. The CDR3 totals 15 residues. V was clipped by 6 bases and J by 1 base; unmatched bases: 4. CDR1 and CDR2 (germline): MNHEY, SVGEGT. The CDR3 DNA follows: TGTGCCAGCAGCAGGACTAGCGGGGTTTCCTACGAGCAGTACTTC. It yields the protein CASSRTSGVSYEQYF.

Regarding this clonotype: Its ends do not fully match the called genes, so a read error is possible. The chain joins TRBV5-1 to TRBJ2-7, with 7 bases matching TRBD2. CDR3 size: 14 residues. Germline V gives CDR1 SGHRS, CDR2 YFSETQ. Here the CDR3 reads CASSPTTGGYEQYF. The CDR3 DNA reads TGTGCCAGCAGCCCGACGACGGGGGGCTACGAGCAGTACTTC.

This clonotype was counted a few times. At one boundary the junction diverges from the germline segment, which might be a read error. The V and J genes are TRBV7-9 and TRBJ2-2, with D perhaps matching TRBD2 (6 bases). This CDR3 contains 15 residues. CDR1 is SEHNR, CDR2 FQNEAQ, per germline (reference sequence). CDR3 residues: CDSSRGGGDTGELFF. The DNA of the CDR3 is TGTGACAGCAGCCGAGGAGGCGGGGACACCGGGGAGCTGTTTTTT.